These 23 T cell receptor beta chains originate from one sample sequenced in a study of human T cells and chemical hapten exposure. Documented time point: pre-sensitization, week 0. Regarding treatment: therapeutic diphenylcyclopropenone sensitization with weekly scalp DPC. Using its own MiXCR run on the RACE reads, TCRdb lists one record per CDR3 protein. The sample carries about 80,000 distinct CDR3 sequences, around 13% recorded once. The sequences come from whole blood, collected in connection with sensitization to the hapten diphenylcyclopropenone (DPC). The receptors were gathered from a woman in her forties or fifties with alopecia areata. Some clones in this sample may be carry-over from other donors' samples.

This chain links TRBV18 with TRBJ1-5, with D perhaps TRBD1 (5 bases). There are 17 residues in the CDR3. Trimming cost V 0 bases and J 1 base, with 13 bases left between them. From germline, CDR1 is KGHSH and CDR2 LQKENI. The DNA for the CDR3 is TGTGCCAGCTCACCACCAGAAAGGGGCGGGAGCAATCAGCCCCAGCATTTT. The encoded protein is CASSPPERGGSNQPQHF. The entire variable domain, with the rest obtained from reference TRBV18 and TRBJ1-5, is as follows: NAGVMQNPRHLVRRRGQEARLRCSPMKGHSHVYWYRQLPEEGLKFMVYLQKENIIDESGMPKERFSAEFPKEGPSILRIQQVVRGDSAAYFCASSPPERGGSNQPQHFGDGTRLSIL.

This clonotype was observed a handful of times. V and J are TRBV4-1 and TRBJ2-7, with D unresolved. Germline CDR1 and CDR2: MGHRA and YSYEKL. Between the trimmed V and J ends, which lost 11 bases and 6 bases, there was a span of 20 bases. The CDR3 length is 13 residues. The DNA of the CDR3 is TGCGCCTCCTCCAAGGGCCCTAGTCGCGAGCAGTACTTC. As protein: CASSKGPSREQYF.

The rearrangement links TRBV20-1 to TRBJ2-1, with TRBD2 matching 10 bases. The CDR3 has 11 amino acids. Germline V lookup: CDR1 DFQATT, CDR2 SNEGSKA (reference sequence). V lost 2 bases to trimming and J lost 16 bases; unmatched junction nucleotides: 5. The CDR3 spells CSARLAGALFF. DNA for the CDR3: TGCAGTGCTAGACTAGCGGGAGCGTTATTCTTC.

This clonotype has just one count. CDR3 sequence reads: CASSLGQVSSPLHF. CDR3 sequence (DNA): TGTGCCAGCAGCCTGGGACAGGTCAGCTCACCCCTCCACTTT. V and J are TRBV3-1 and TRBJ1-6; TRBD1 matches at 8 bases. CDR3 length equals 14 residues. The V gene's germline CDR1 is LGHDT and CDR2 YNNKEL (reference sequence). Trimming removed 4 bases from V and 10 bases from J; junction bases left unmatched: 6.

The CDR3 nucleotides are TGTGCCAGCAGCTTAGATCGGAGTAGCGGGAGCACCTACGAGCAGTACTTC. The encoded protein is CASSLDRSSGSTYEQYF. The chain recombines TRBV11-2 with TRBJ2-7, with 9 bases fitting TRBD2. After removal of 0 bases from V and 2 bases from J, the junction contained 8 bases not matched to a gene. Germline V CDR1 and CDR2: SGHAT, FQNNGV. This CDR3 region has 17 residues. Full variable domain (rest looked up from reference TRBV11-2 and TRBJ2-7): EAGVAQSPRYKIIEKRQSVAFWCNPISGHATLYWYQQILGQGPKLLIQFQNNGVVDDSQLPKDRFSAERLKGVDSTLKIQPAKLEDSAVYLCASSLDRSSGSTYEQYFGPGTRLTVT.

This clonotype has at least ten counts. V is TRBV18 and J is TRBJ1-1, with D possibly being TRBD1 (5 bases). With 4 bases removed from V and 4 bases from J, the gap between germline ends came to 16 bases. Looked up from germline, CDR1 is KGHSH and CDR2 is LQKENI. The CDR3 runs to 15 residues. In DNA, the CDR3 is TGTGCCAGCTCACGAGGTGAGGGGATGGGCACTGAAGCTTTCTTT. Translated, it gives CASSRGEGMGTEAFF.

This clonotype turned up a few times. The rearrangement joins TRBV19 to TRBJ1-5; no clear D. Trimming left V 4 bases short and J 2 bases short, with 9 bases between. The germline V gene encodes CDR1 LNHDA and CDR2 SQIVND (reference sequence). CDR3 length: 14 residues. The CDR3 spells CASSTWTGNQPQHF. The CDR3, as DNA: TGTGCCAGTAGTACTTGGACGGGCAATCAGCCCCAGCATTTT. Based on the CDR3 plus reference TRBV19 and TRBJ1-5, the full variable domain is DGGITQSPKYLFRKEGQNVTLSCEQNLNHDAMYWYRQDPGQGLRLIYYSQIVNDFQKGDIAEGYSVSREKKESFPLTVTSAQKNPTAFYLCASSTWTGNQPQHFGDGTRLSIL.

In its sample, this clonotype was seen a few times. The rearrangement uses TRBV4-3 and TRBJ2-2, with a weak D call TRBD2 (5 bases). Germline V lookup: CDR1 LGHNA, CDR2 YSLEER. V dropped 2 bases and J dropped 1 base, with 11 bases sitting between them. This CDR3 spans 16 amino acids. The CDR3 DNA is TGCGCCAGCAGCCAAAACCCCGGGAAGAACACCGGGGAGCTGTTTTTT. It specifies CASSQNPGKNTGELFF.

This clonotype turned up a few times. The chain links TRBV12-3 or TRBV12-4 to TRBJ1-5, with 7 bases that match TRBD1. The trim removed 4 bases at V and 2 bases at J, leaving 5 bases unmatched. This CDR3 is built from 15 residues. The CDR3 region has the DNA TGTGCCAGCAGTTACAGGGGCGGCGGCAATCAGCCCCAGCATTTT. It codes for CASSYRGGGNQPQHF.

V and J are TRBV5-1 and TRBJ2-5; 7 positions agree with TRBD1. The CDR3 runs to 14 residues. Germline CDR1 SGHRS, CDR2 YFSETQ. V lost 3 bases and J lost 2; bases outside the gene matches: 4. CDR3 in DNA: TGCGCCAGCAGCTCGGGGACAGCACAAGAGACCCAGTACTTC. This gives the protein CASSSGTAQETQYF.

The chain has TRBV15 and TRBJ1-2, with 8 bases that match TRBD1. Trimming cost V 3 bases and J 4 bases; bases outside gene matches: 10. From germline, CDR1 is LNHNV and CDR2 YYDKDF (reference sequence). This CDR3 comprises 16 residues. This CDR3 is CATSREVGQAVYGYTF. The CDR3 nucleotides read TGTGCCACCAGCAGGGAAGTGGGACAGGCCGTCTATGGCTACACCTTC.

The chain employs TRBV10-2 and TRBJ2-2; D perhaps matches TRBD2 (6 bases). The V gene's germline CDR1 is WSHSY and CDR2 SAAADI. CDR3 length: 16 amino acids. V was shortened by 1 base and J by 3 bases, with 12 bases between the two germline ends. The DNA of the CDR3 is TGCGCCAGCAGTGAGTTGGGGGGAGTGGACACCGGGGAGCTGTTTTTT. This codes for CASSELGGVDTGELFF.

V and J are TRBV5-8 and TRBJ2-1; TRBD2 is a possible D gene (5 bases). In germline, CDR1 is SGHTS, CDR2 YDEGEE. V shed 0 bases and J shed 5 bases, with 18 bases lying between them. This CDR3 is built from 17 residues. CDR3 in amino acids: CASSLVGRRPPNNEQFF. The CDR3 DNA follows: TGTGCCAGCAGCTTGGTAGGGAGAAGACCCCCGAACAATGAGCAGTTCTTC.

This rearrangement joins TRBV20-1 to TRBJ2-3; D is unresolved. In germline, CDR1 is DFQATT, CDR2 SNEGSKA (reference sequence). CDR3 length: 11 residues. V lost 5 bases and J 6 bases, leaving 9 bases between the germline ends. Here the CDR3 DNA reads TGCAGTGCTGAGACCTTTGATACGCAGTATTTT. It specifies CSAETFDTQYF.

This CDR3 is CASTTEGQDYNEQFF. The CDR3 DNA reads as TGTGCCAGCACCACAGAGGGACAGGATTACAATGAGCAGTTCTTC. The V call is TRBV11-1, the J call TRBJ2-1; TRBD1 matches 8 bases. This CDR3 comprises 15 residues. V lost 7 bases and J lost 4; bases outside the gene matches: 9. Germline values: CDR1 SGHAT, CDR2 FQDESV (reference sequence).

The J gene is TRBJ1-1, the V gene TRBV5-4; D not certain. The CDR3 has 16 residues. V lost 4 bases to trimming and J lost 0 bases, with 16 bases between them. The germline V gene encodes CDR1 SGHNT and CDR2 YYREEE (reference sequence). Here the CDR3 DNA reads TGTGCCAGCAGCCAAAGTCAGTCTCTGGTGAACACTGAAGCTTTCTTT. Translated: CASSQSQSLVNTEAFF.

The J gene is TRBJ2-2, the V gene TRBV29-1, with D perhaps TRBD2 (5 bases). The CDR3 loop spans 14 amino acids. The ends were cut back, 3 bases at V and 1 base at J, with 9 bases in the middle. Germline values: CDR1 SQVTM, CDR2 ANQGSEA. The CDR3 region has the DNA TGCAGCGTTGAGGTCGGGATGAACACCGGGGAGCTGTTTTTT. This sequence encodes CSVEVGMNTGELFF.

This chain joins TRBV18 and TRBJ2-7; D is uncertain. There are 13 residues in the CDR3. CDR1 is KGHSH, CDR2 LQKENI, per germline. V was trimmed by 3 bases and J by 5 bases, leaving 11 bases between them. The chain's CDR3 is CASSPSFRDEQYF. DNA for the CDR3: TGTGCCAGCTCACCTTCTTTTAGGGACGAGCAGTACTTC.

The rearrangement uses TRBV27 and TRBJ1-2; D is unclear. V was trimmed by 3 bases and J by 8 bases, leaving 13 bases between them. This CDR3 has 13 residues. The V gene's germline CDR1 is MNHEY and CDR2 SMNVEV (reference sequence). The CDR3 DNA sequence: TGTGCCAGCAGTTTTAGCGGGCGCGTGGGCTACACCTTC. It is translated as CASSFSGRVGYTF.

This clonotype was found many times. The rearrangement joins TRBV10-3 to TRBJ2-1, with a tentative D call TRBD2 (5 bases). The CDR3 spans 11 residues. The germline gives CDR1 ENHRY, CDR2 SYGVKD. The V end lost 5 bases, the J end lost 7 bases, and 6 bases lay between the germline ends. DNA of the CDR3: TGTGCCATCAGTCCGGGGAATGAGCAGTTCTTC. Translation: CAISPGNEQFF.

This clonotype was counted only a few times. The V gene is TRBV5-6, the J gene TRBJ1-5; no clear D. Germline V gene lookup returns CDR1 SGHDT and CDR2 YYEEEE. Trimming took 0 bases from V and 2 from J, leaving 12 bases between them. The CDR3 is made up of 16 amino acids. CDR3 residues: CASSLDRGLGNQPQHF. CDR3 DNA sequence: TGTGCCAGCAGCTTGGATAGAGGGTTGGGCAATCAGCCCCAGCATTTT.

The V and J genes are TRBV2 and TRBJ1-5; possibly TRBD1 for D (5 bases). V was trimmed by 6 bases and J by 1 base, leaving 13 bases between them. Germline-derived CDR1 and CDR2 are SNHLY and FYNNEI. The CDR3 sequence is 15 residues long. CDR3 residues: CASSTNRGSNQPQHF. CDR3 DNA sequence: TGTGCCAGCAGCACCAACCGGGGGAGCAATCAGCCCCAGCATTTT.

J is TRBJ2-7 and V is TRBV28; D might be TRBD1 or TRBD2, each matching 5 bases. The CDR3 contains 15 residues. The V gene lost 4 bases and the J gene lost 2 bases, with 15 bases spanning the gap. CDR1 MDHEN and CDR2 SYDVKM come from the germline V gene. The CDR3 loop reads CASSSTLGVAYEQYF. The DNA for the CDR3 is TGTGCCAGCAGTTCCACTTTGGGGGTGGCCTACGAGCAGTACTTC.